This TCR beta chain was sequenced for a study of CD8+CD57+ T cells in acquired aplastic anemia. Study findings and constraints: Patients and controls had CD8+ Simpson's diversity values that were not significantly distinct. Patients and controls had in common 25 to 30 CD8+ CDR3 sequences. The authors found lower diversity in patient CD8+CD57+ cells than in total CD4+ and CD8+ pools.

Per germline, CDR1 SGHTA and CDR2 FQGNSA. The CDR3 is made up of 14 amino acids. Trimming removed 2 bases at V and 2 bases at J, with 9 bases between. Profiling of TCR beta VDJ combinations and CDR3 sequences used genomic DNA as template. TCRdb re-called the reads through MiXCR, storing one row per CDR3 protein. The sample yields around 15,000 distinct CDR3 sequences, 30% to 45% seen once. This clonotype occurred a few times. Its cognate antigen is unknown. Flow cytometry had shown expanded CD8+CD57+ cells in the patients chosen for sequencing. There was no therapy given to any patient before the blood sampling took place. A bead step enriched CD8+CD57+ cells and gave a mean 1.6 ug DNA.

Material: CD8+CD57+ T cells sorted from PBMCs. Subset here: bead-enriched CD8+CD57+ effector memory T cells from SAA patients. The chain links TRBV7-2 to TRBJ1-2; D remains ambiguous. The source of this sequence is a human donor with aplastic anemia. DNA for the CDR3: TGTGCCAGCAGCTTACGGACCGAAAACTATGGCTACACCTTC. Encoded protein: CASSLRTENYGYTF.